This paragraph reports one TCR beta chain. Its antigen is currently unknown. The germline CDR1 and CDR2 sequences are SGDLS and YYNGEE. This CDR3 is built from 15 residues. Trimming left V 7 bases short and J 4 bases short, with 20 bases between. This entry is derived from a study of shared clonotypes between healthy human individuals. Study findings and constraints: A handful of donors held about 5.1% of naive CD4 clonotypes in common.

Using approximately 200 ng DNA, 32,000 or so T cell genomes, the sorted-subset replicate PCRs were run. Clones were sequenced by immunoSEQ multiplex PCR, and TCRdb holds only the in-frame ones, with some missing. The table shows a few million clones, with approximately 90% occurring only once. The chain carries TRBV9 and TRBJ1-2, with D possibly TRBD1 on 6 matching bases. The source is a man between 18 and 29 years old in good health. Some clones in this sample may be carry-over from other donors' samples. Sample: naive CD4+ T cells from PBMCs. Subset: CD45RA+ positively selected. This CDR3 reads CASSPSQGIGYGYTF. The CDR3 DNA reads as TGTGCCAGCTCCCCCTCTCAGGGGATAGGCTATGGCTACACCTTC.